The 20 T cell receptor beta chains listed next were all sequenced from one sample in a study of cytomegalovirus exposure and HLA in healthy donors. The primer mix had 60 Vbeta and 13 Jbeta primers. The table came from immunoSEQ multiplex PCR; TCRdb's copy has only in-frame clones and leaves some out. The sample records roughly 100,000 clones, around 70% being singletons. The sequencing sample was made of PBMCs. The receptor set was obtained from a man aged 25 to 40 in good health and CMV-seronegative.

The CDR3 region has the DNA TGTGCCAGCAGCCAAGACTGGACAGCGAACACTGAAGCTTTCTTT. Residues: CASSQDWTANTEAFF. This chain links TRBV4-2 with TRBJ1-1; tentatively, D is TRBD1 (6 bases). The CDR3 is 15 residues long. From germline, CDR1 is LGHNA and CDR2 YNFKEQ. V shed 0 bases and J shed 1 base, with 9 bases lying between them.

The chain is built from TRBV7-2 and TRBJ1-3; D is possibly TRBD1 (5 bases). The V end lost 4 bases, the J end lost 7 bases, and 8 bases lay between the germline ends. Germline lookup yields CDR1 SGHTA and CDR2 FQGNSA. This CDR3 contains 12 residues. The CDR3 protein is CASSSGGNTIYF. CDR3 nucleotide sequence: TGTGCCAGCAGCTCGGGGGGGAACACCATATATTTT. The full variable domain, with the rest looked up from reference TRBV7-2 and TRBJ1-3, is GAGVSQSPSNKVTEKGKDVELRCDPISGHTALYWYRQSLGQGLEFLIYFQGNSAPDKSGLPSDRFSAERTGGSVSTLTIQRTQQEDSAVYLCASSSGGNTIYFGEGSWLTVV.

The CDR3 region has the DNA TGTGCCAGCTCACCATCACAGGGGGCATCGGGACAAGGGGCCAACGTCCTGACTTTC. Translation: CASSPSQGASGQGANVLTF. J is TRBJ2-6 and V is TRBV18, with 9 bases fitting TRBD1. Germline V gives CDR1 KGHSH, CDR2 LQKENI. J was trimmed by 4 bases and V by 2 bases; bases with no gene match: 12. The CDR3 contains 19 residues.

The chain carries TRBV7-9 and TRBJ2-7, with no clear D. The CDR3 is 16 amino acids. V was cut by 4 bases and J by 0 bases, with 16 bases left in between. Germline values: CDR1 SEHNR, CDR2 FQNEAQ (reference sequence). The CDR3 sequence: CASSSKGTPSSYEQYF. DNA for the CDR3: TGTGCCAGCAGCTCCAAAGGTACCCCTAGCTCCTACGAGCAGTACTTC.

This chain links TRBV28 with TRBJ1-2, with 8 bases identical to TRBD1. Trimming took 5 bases from V and 8 from J; bases not matched to a gene: 4. There are 12 residues in the CDR3. CDR1 and CDR2 from the germline V gene are MDHEN and SYDVKM. DNA for the CDR3: TGTGCCAGCAGTCTTCAGGGGGCCGGCTACACCTTC. Amino acids: CASSLQGAGYTF.

This clone was picked up a small number of times. V and J are TRBV27 and TRBJ1-2; 8 bases align to TRBD1. CDR3 length equals 14 residues. V lost 3 bases to trimming and J lost 5 bases; unmatched junction nucleotides: 5. Germline V CDR1 and CDR2: MNHEY, SMNVEV (reference sequence). This chain's CDR3 is CASSFRGQVYGYTF. The CDR3 bases are TGTGCCAGCAGTTTTAGGGGACAGGTATATGGCTACACCTTC.

This chain connects TRBV5-1 to TRBJ1-4, with TRBD1 identical over 7 bases. Looked up from germline, CDR1 is SGHRS and CDR2 is YFSETQ. J gave up 8 bases and V 1 base, and 8 bases lay outside the gene matches. This CDR3 contains 15 residues. The CDR3 DNA sequence: TGCGCCAGCAGCTTGCTCGGGACAGAAGAGGAAAAACTGTTTTTT. It specifies CASSLLGTEEEKLFF.

The genes are TRBV2 and TRBJ1-2; maybe TRBD1 (5 bases). The CDR3 has 13 residues. The V gene lost 4 bases and the J gene lost 8 bases, with 14 bases spanning the gap. Looked up from germline, CDR1 is SNHLY and CDR2 is FYNNEI. CDR3 region: CASSATEDRGYTF. The CDR3 DNA sequence: TGTGCCAGCAGTGCGACAGAGGACCGGGGCTACACCTTC.

The chain joins TRBV7-9 to TRBJ1-2; D is unclear. This CDR3 is 13 amino acids long. Per the germline V gene, CDR1 is SEHNR and CDR2 is FQNEAQ (reference sequence). V lost 7 bases and J lost 2, with 11 bases in between. Here the CDR3 reads CASTPRGNYGYTF. CDR3 nucleotides: TGTGCCAGCACGCCTCGCGGAAACTATGGCTACACCTTC.

The chain combines TRBV5-1 with TRBJ2-5, with a possible D match to TRBD2 (6 bases). The V gene's germline CDR1 is SGHRS and CDR2 YFSETQ. Deletions cut 7 bases from V and 2 bases from J, with 15 bases between. The CDR3 is 14 residues long. CDR3 nucleotide sequence: TGCGCCAGCGGCAACGGGAGCCCACAAGAGACCCAGTACTTC. This translates into CASGNGSPQETQYF.

This rearrangement joins TRBV11-2 to TRBJ1-2, with D perhaps matching TRBD1 (6 bases). Trimming stripped 3 bases from V and 5 bases from J, with 10 bases between. This CDR3 region has 13 residues. Germline V lookup: CDR1 SGHAT, CDR2 FQNNGV. Here the CDR3 DNA reads TGTGCCAGCAGCTTCGGACAGCTTTATGGCTACACCTTC. As protein: CASSFGQLYGYTF.

V and J are TRBV5-1 and TRBJ2-5; the match to TRBD2 covers 7 bases. Trimming at V came to 0 bases and at J to 0 bases, leaving 2 bases not matched to a gene. Germline assignment: CDR1 SGHRS and CDR2 YFSETQ. The CDR3 length is 15 residues. Written as DNA, the CDR3 is TGCGCCAGCAGCTTGGGAAGCGGGAACCAAGAGACCCAGTACTTC. The encoded protein is CASSLGSGNQETQYF.

This sequence joins TRBV6-1 and TRBJ2-5; D not certain. Germline V gene sequence: CDR1 MNHNS, CDR2 SASEGT. The CDR3 runs to 13 residues. Trimming cost V 2 bases and J 5 bases, with 9 bases left between them. CDR3 in DNA: TGTGCCAGCAGTGAATCGGTGAAGGAGACCCAGTACTTC. It encodes CASSESVKETQYF.

This clone occurred a few times. The chain has TRBV2 and TRBJ2-7; TRBD2 aligns across 7 bases. The J segment lost 5 bases and the V segment lost 4 bases, leaving 8 bases of the junction unmatched. This CDR3 contains 14 residues. Germline values: CDR1 SNHLY, CDR2 FYNNEI. The CDR3, as DNA: TGTGCCAGCAGTGGGGGGGGGAGGCACGACGAGCAGTACTTC. Its translation: CASSGGGRHDEQYF.

This rearrangement joins TRBV15 to TRBJ2-1; TRBD2 is a possible D gene (6 bases). The CDR3 has 14 residues. CDR1 and CDR2 from the germline V gene are LNHNV and YYDKDF (reference sequence). Trimming stripped 3 bases from V and 7 bases from J, with 13 bases between. CDR3 region: CATSRGTGKNEQFF. In DNA form, the CDR3 reads TGTGCCACCAGCAGGGGGACTGGGAAGAATGAGCAGTTCTTC. The full variable domain, completed using reference TRBV15 and TRBJ2-1, is DAMVIQNPRYQVTQFGKPVTLSCSQTLNHNVMYWYQQKSSQAPKLLFHYYDKDFNNEADTPDNFQSRRPNTSFCFLDIRSPGLGDTAMYLCATSRGTGKNEQFFGPGTRLTVL.

The V and J genes are TRBV29-1 and TRBJ1-2; 7 bases line up with TRBD1. This CDR3 region has 14 residues. Germline lookup yields CDR1 SQVTM and CDR2 ANQGSEA. V shed 3 bases and J 6 bases; nucleotides not matched to a gene: 10. The CDR3 coding sequence is TGCAGCGTTGACGGGCAAACGGGGACAGATGGCTACACCTTC. This encodes CSVDGQTGTDGYTF.

The rearrangement joins TRBV6-5 to TRBJ1-1, with D perhaps matching TRBD1 (5 bases). Germline CDR1 and CDR2: MNHEY and SVGAGI. The CDR3 is made up of 15 amino acids. The V and J ends lost 4 bases and 3 bases respectively, with 15 bases between them. This chain's CDR3 is CASSSPFGGDTEAFF. CDR3 DNA: TGTGCCAGCAGTTCGCCTTTTGGGGGGGACACTGAAGCTTTCTTT.

The rearrangement uses TRBV5-5 and TRBJ1-1; possibly TRBD1 for D (5 bases). This CDR3 is built from 13 residues. CDR1 is SGHKS and CDR2 is YYEKEE in the germline V gene (reference sequence). Trimming took 4 bases from V and 5 from J, leaving 12 bases between them. The CDR3 sequence is CASSQRGRTEAFF. For the CDR3, the DNA is TGTGCCAGCAGCCAACGGGGGAGGACTGAAGCTTTCTTT.

The chain recombines TRBV27 with TRBJ2-7, with 9 nucleotides matching TRBD1. Losses at the gene ends were 7 bases for V and 3 bases for J; bases not matched to a gene: 7. Germline CDR1 and CDR2: MNHEY and SMNVEV (reference sequence). The CDR3 loop spans 14 amino acids. The CDR3 protein is CASIATGGYYEQYF. The CDR3 nucleotides are TGTGCCAGCATCGCGACAGGGGGGTACTACGAGCAGTACTTC.

Notes on this clone: The junction departs from germline at one end; a sequencing error may be responsible. This sample also contains other DNA sequences that code for the same CDR3. V usage is TRBV6-1 and J usage is TRBJ1-1; TRBD1 matches 10 bases. The CDR3 totals 15 residues. CDR1 and CDR2 (germline): MNHNS, SASEGT. CDR3 sequence: CASSITGQGQTEAFF. As DNA, the CDR3 is TGTGCCAGCAGTATAACGGGACAGGGGCAAACTGAAGCTTTCTTC.